The 23 T cell receptor beta chains in this list originate from one sample, sequenced in a study of control samples from healthy donors and cancer patients. The assay was immunoSEQ multiplex PCR, and TCRdb's table has in-frame clones only and misses some. The sample yields about 110,000 clones, around 87% seen once. The sequenced sample was PBMCs. Receptor source: a woman aged 55 to 70 with lung cancer.

V gene TRBV7-9 combines with J gene TRBJ1-6, with D perhaps TRBD1 (5 bases). Trimming removed 3 bases from V and 8 bases from J, with 14 bases in between. Germline values: CDR1 SEHNR, CDR2 FQNEAQ (reference sequence). The CDR3 is 15 amino acids. CDR3 sequence reads: CASSFSGTSDSPLHF. The CDR3 bases are TGTGCCAGCAGCTTTTCAGGGACGTCTGATTCACCCCTCCACTTT.

V and J are TRBV9 and TRBJ1-1; D call uncertain. In germline, CDR1 is SGDLS, CDR2 YYNGEE. V dropped 6 bases and J dropped 2 bases, with 17 bases sitting between them. The CDR3 totals 15 residues. The DNA for the CDR3 is TGTGCCAGCACCCCCCCAACTGGTAGAAACACTGAAGCTTTCTTT. Its translation is CASTPPTGRNTEAFF.

The rearrangement links TRBV5-8 to TRBJ2-4; unclear D gene. The CDR3 covers 14 residues. The V and J ends lost 0 bases and 0 bases respectively, with 4 bases between them. Per germline, CDR1 SGHTS and CDR2 YDEGEE. CDR3 amino acids: CASSLGLAKNIQYF. The CDR3 coding sequence is TGTGCCAGCAGCTTGGGCCTAGCCAAAAACATTCAGTACTTC.

The chain combines TRBV5-4 with TRBJ2-3; perhaps D is TRBD1 or TRBD2 (5 bases each). The CDR3 is 16 amino acids. The germline V gene encodes CDR1 SGHNT and CDR2 YYREEE (reference sequence). The V end was cut by 0 bases, the J end by 4 bases, with 15 bases between. The CDR3: CASSLVGGAGPDTQYF. The CDR3 DNA reads as TGTGCCAGCAGCTTGGTAGGTGGGGCGGGCCCAGATACGCAGTATTTT. The full variable domain, rest sourced from reference TRBV5-4 and TRBJ2-3, is ETGVTQSPTHLIKTRGQQVTLRCSSQSGHNTVSWYQQALGQGPQFIFQYYREEENGRGNFPPRFSGLQFPNYSSELNVNALELDDSALYLCASSLVGGAGPDTQYFGPGTRLTVL.

The chain carries TRBV5-8 and TRBJ1-5, with D perhaps matching TRBD1 (6 bases). V lost 0 bases to trimming and J lost 4 bases, with 11 bases between them. Germline V CDR1 and CDR2: SGHTS, YDEGEE. CDR3 length equals 15 residues. The chain's CDR3 is CASSLEMQGNQPQHF. In DNA, the CDR3 is TGTGCCAGCAGCTTGGAGATGCAGGGGAATCAGCCCCAGCATTTT.

The chain joins TRBV30 to TRBJ1-6; 7 nucleotides match TRBD1. With 0 bases clipped from V and 0 bases from J, the junction kept 11 bases outside the gene matches. Germline loops: CDR1 GTSNPN, CDR2 SVGIG (reference sequence). The CDR3 totals 19 residues. CDR3 sequence: CAWSVPTGTLSSYNSPLHF. The CDR3 DNA is TGTGCCTGGAGTGTACCGACAGGGACCCTGAGCTCCTATAATTCACCCCTCCACTTT.

V usage is TRBV23-1 and J usage is TRBJ1-1; D gene uncertain. TRBV23-1 carries the ORF label, with uncertain function. V gave up 6 bases and J gave up 0 bases, with 14 bases separating them. The CDR3 consists of 15 residues. CDR3 loop: CASRINCPVNTEAFF. The DNA of the CDR3 is TGCGCCAGCAGAATCAATTGTCCAGTGAACACTGAAGCTTTCTTT.

The chain carries TRBV12-3 or TRBV12-4 and TRBJ2-4; D is uncertain. CDR3 length: 11 amino acids. V shed 7 bases and J shed 6 bases, with 7 bases lying between them. CDR3 nucleotide sequence: TGTGCCAGCATTCGGCTAAACATTCAGTACTTC. It yields the protein CASIRLNIQYF.

The rearrangement links TRBV7-9 to TRBJ2-2; weak D call: TRBD2 (5 bases). CDR1 is SEHNR, CDR2 FQNEAQ, per germline (reference sequence). Between the trimmed V and J ends, which lost 5 bases and 5 bases, there was a span of 18 bases. The CDR3 totals 16 residues. CDR3 coding DNA: TGTGCCAGCAGCCAAAGCGGTCAAGGGCGGACCGGGGAGCTGTTTTTT. This translates into CASSQSGQGRTGELFF.

J is TRBJ2-3 and V is TRBV6-5; TRBD2 might be the D (6 bases). This CDR3 is 13 amino acids long. In germline, CDR1 is MNHEY, CDR2 SVGAGI. Trimming shortened V by 6 bases and J by 1 base, and 8 bases separated the two germline ends. The CDR3 is CASRRDGTDTQYF. The CDR3 bases are TGTGCCAGCAGGCGGGATGGCACAGATACGCAGTATTTT.

This sequence joins TRBV6-4 and TRBJ1-1, with 7 bases that match TRBD1. The germline gives CDR1 MRHNA, CDR2 SNTAGT. Trimming took 6 bases from V and 4 from J; bases not matched to a gene: 8. This CDR3 comprises 14 residues. The CDR3 coding sequence is TGTGCCAGCAGCCAGACAGGGTGGGGCACTGAAGCTTTCTTT. Protein sequence: CASSQTGWGTEAFF.

This clone has just a few counts. This chain connects TRBV6-6 to TRBJ1-3; no clear D gene. CDR3 length equals 12 residues. Trimming removed 2 bases from V and 6 bases from J, with 5 bases in between. Germline-derived CDR1 and CDR2 are MNHNY and SVGAGI (reference sequence). As DNA, the CDR3 is TGTGCCAGCAGTTACGGGGAAAACACCATATATTTT. It yields the protein CASSYGENTIYF.

This rearrangement joins TRBV11-3 to TRBJ1-6; D call uncertain. Germline CDR1 SGHNT, CDR2 YENEEA. The length of the CDR3 is 15 residues. The V gene lost 3 bases and the J gene lost 7 bases, with 13 bases spanning the gap. The CDR3 here is CASSFPDGSNSPLHF. For the CDR3, the DNA is TGTGCCAGCAGCTTCCCGGACGGCTCGAATTCACCCCTCCACTTT.

CDR3 bases: TGTGCCAGCAGCAGCAACAGGGTCAGGGGCTATGGCTACACCTTC. Translation: CASSSNRVRGYGYTF. The rearrangement joins TRBV7-2 to TRBJ1-2, with D maybe TRBD1 (6 bases). V shed 5 bases and J shed 4 bases, with 17 bases lying between them. This CDR3 has 15 residues. Germline V gene sequence: CDR1 SGHTA, CDR2 FQGNSA.

This chain joins TRBV9 and TRBJ2-7; the D gene could be TRBD1 or TRBD2 (5 bases each). This CDR3 has 19 amino acids. Looked up from germline, CDR1 is SGDLS and CDR2 is YYNGEE. Trimming removed 3 bases from V and 0 bases from J, with 25 bases in between. CDR3 in DNA: TGTGCCAGCAGCGCCCCCCGTGATCCGGGGACCGCGAGCTCCTACGAGCAGTACTTC. It yields the protein CASSAPRDPGTASSYEQYF.

This chain's CDR3 is CASSQGWEPLHF. In DNA form, the CDR3 reads TGCGCCAGCAGCCAAGGTTGGGAGCCCCTCCACTTT. This chain links TRBV4-3 with TRBJ1-6; D not resolved. The length of the CDR3 is 12 residues. Trimming cost V 1 base and J 13 bases, with 8 bases left between them. Germline CDR1 reads LGHNA; CDR2 reads YSLEER.

A single count supports this clone. This chain uses TRBV11-3 with TRBJ1-1; no definite D call. This CDR3 is 12 amino acids long. Trimming stripped 0 bases from V and 10 bases from J, with 9 bases between. Per the germline V gene, CDR1 is SGHNT and CDR2 is YENEEA. This CDR3 reads CASSLEASAAFF. In DNA form, the CDR3 reads TGTGCCAGCAGCTTAGAAGCGTCTGCAGCTTTCTTT.

This chain uses TRBV6-5 with TRBJ1-1; D is possibly TRBD1 (5 bases). The germline V and J ends were trimmed by 7 bases and 1 base, with 13 bases remaining between them. This CDR3 has 14 residues. Germline V gene sequence: CDR1 MNHEY, CDR2 SVGAGI. The CDR3 DNA reads TGTGCCAGCACTTATGTTACAGGGAACACTGAAGCTTTCTTT. Translated, it gives CASTYVTGNTEAFF.

This clone was observed a single time. This specimen includes other DNA sequences encoding the same CDR3. This chain uses TRBV5-1 with TRBJ2-3; no firm D call. Germline V gene sequence: CDR1 SGHRS, CDR2 YFSETQ. This CDR3 has 13 amino acids. V lost 3 bases to trimming and J lost 0 bases, with 5 bases between them. The CDR3, as DNA: TGCGCCAGCAGCTCTCCTAGCACAGATACGCAGTATTTT. Translating it yields CASSSPSTDTQYF.

The chain combines TRBV5-5 with TRBJ2-7; 9 bases map to TRBD1. The CDR3 is 15 amino acids. Losses at the gene ends were 0 bases for V and 6 bases for J; bases not matched to a gene: 7. CDR1 and CDR2 (germline): SGHKS, YYEKEE (reference sequence). This CDR3 reads CASSLEGTGITEQYF. CDR3 coding DNA: TGTGCCAGCAGCTTGGAAGGGACAGGGATTACCGAGCAGTACTTC.

The chain recombines TRBV20-1 with TRBJ2-5; 7 bases map to TRBD1. CDR3 length: 11 amino acids. Germline V gene sequence: CDR1 DFQATT, CDR2 SNEGSKA (reference sequence). The V and J ends lost 5 bases and 4 bases, in that order; junction bases with no gene match: 1. The CDR3 region is CSAYRGETQYF. The CDR3 nucleotides read TGCAGTGCTTACAGGGGAGAGACCCAGTACTTC.

V is TRBV12-5 and J is TRBJ1-3, with D possibly matching TRBD1 (5 bases). Looked up from germline, CDR1 is LGHNT and CDR2 is FRNRAP. V was clipped by 0 bases and J by 0 bases, with 15 bases between them. This CDR3 is built from 18 residues. In nucleotides, the CDR3 is TGTGCTAGTGGTTTGGTTCTTCGACAGCCCAGCTCTGGAAACACCATATATTTT. It yields the protein CASGLVLRQPSSGNTIYF.

The rearrangement links TRBV5-8 to TRBJ2-7, with 9 bases that match TRBD1. Germline CDR1 SGHTS, CDR2 YDEGEE. Trimming removed 2 bases from V and 0 bases from J; junction bases left unmatched: 3. This CDR3 has 15 residues. The CDR3 coding sequence is TGTGCCAGCAGCTTAGGGACAGGGATCTCCTACGAGCAGTACTTC. Residues: CASSLGTGISYEQYF. Full variable domain (rest looked up from reference TRBV5-8 and TRBJ2-7): EAGVTQSPTHLIKTRGQQATLRCSPISGHTSVYWYQQALGLGLQFLLWYDEGEERNRGNFPPRFSGRQFPNYSSELNVNALELEDSALYLCASSLGTGISYEQYFGPGTRLTVT.